This T cell receptor (beta chain) came from a study of T-cell reconstitution after alpha-beta-depleted transplantation in children. Unique molecular identifiers were used to barcode this TCRbeta library. From the PCR reads, TCRdb called clonotypes with MiXCR, one entry per CDR3 protein. This sample carries about 610,000 distinct CDR3 sequences, 8% to 11% of them seen once, and the ten largest clones take approximately 4.1%. The CDR3 extends over 15 amino acids. V dropped 5 bases and J dropped 4; count of bases not matched to a gene: 6. CDR1 LGHDT and CDR2 YNNKEL come from the germline V gene (reference sequence).

The TCR comes from a human donor who donated a stem cell graft to a child with acute myeloid leukemia. The genes are TRBV3-1 and TRBJ1-3; 9 bases fit TRBD1. The specimen was PBMCs from the stem cell graft donor, collected from the stem cell graft. The CDR3, as DNA: TGTGCCAGCAGCTCTACAGGGGGCGCCGGAAACACCATATATTTT. Translated, it gives CASSSTGGAGNTIYF.